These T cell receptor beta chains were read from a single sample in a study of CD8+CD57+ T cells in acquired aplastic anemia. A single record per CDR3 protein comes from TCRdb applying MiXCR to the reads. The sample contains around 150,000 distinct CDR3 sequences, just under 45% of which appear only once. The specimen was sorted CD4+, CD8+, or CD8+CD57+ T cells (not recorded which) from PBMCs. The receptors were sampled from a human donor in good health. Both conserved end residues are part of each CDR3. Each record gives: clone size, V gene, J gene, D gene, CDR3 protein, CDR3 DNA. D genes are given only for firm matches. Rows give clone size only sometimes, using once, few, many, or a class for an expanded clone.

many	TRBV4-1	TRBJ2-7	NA	CASSPGLHSYEQYF	TGCGCCAGCAGCCCCGGGCTTCACTCCTACGAGCAGTACTTC
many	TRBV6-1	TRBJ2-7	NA	CASIRQGLGYEQYF	TGTGCCAGCATCCGTCAGGGTCTAGGCTACGAGCAGTACTTC
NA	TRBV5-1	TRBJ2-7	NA	CASSFGGPIYEQYF	TGCGCCAGCAGCTTCGGGGGACCCATCTACGAGCAGTACTTC
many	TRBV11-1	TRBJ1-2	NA	CASSLAPISLVYGYTF	TGTGCCAGCAGCTTAGCCCCAATCTCGCTGGTATATGGCTACACCTTC
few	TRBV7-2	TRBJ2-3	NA	CASSQGTTDTQYF	TGTGCCAGCAGTCAGGGGACCACAGATACGCAGTATTTT
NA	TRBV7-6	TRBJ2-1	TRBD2	CASSFRLAGVDEQFF	TGTGCCAGCAGCTTCCGACTAGCGGGGGTCGATGAGCAGTTCTTC
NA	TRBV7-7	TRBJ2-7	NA	CASSLTIADEQYF	TGTGCCAGCAGCTTAACTATTGCGGACGAGCAGTACTTC
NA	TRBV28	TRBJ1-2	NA	CASSPPENYGYTF	TGTGCCAGCAGTCCCCCAGAGAACTATGGCTACACCTTC
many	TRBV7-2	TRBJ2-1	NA	CASSKYNEQFF	TGTGCCAGCAGCAAATACAATGAGCAGTTCTTC
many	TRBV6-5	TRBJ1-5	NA	CASSYDGRLNQPQHF	TGTGCCAGCAGTTACGACGGACGGCTCAATCAGCCCCAGCATTTT
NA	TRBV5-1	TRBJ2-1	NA	CASSPWSSGSSYNEQFF	TGCGCCAGCAGCCCCTGGTCCAGCGGTAGCTCCTACAATGAGCAGTTCTTC
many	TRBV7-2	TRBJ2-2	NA	CASSFARTGELFF	TGTGCCAGCAGCTTTGCAAGGACCGGGGAGCTGTTTTTT
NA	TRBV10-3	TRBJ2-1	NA	CAISSEQQGSEQFF	TGTGCCATCAGTTCTGAACAACAGGGATCAGAGCAGTTCTTC
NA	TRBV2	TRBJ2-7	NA	CASSEDSSSYEQYF	TGTGCCAGCAGTGAAGACAGCAGCTCCTACGAGCAGTACTTC
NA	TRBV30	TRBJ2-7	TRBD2	CAWSVEGSGIYEQYF	TGTGCCTGGAGTGTAGAGGGTAGCGGGATCTACGAGCAGTACTTC
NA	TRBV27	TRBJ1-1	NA	CASSSPGQLKEAFF	TGTGCCAGCAGTTCCCCGGGACAACTAAAGGAAGCTTTCTTT
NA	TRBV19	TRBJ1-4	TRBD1	CASSIRQGASLFF	TGTGCCAGTAGTATTCGGCAGGGGGCATCGCTGTTTTTT
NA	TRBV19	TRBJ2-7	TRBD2	CASSIGAGSYEQYF	TGTGCCAGTAGTATAGGAGCGGGGAGTTACGAGCAGTACTTC
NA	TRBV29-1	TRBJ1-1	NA	CSVESSGNTEAFF	TGCAGCGTTGAATCCAGTGGGAACACTGAAGCTTTCTTT
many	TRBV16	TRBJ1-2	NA	CASSQGGSGYTF	TGTGCCAGCAGCCAAGGAGGGTCGGGCTACACCTTC
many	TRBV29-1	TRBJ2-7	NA	CSGGVNYEQYF	TGCAGTGGGGGAGTAAACTACGAGCAGTACTTC
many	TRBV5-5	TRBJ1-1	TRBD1	CASSSGQGRNTEAFF	TGTGCCAGCAGCTCTGGACAGGGAAGGAACACTGAAGCTTTCTTT
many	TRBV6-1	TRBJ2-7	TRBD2	CASRRTSGSSSYEQYF	TGTGCCAGCAGGCGGACTAGCGGGAGCTCTTCCTACGAGCAGTACTTC
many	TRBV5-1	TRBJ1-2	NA	CASSFRGDYGYTF	TGCGCCAGCAGCTTTAGAGGCGACTATGGCTACACCTTC
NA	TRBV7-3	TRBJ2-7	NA	CASSRTQGYEQYF	TGTGCCAGCAGCCGGACGCAGGGTTACGAGCAGTACTTC
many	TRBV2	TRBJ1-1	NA	CATGREAFF	TGTGCCACGGGGAGGGAAGCTTTCTTT
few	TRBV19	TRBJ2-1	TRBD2	CASSARLAGGGNEQFF	TGTGCCAGTAGTGCTCGACTAGCGGGGGGGGGAAATGAGCAGTTCTTC
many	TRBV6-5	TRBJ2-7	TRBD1	CASRMYRGQYEQYF	TGTGCCAGCAGAATGTACAGGGGGCAGTACGAGCAGTACTTC
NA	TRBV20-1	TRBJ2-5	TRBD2	CSARDLGRADETQYF	TGCAGTGCTAGAGATCTCGGGAGGGCCGATGAGACCCAGTACTTC
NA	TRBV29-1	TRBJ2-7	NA	CSAQEMGPEQYF	TGCAGCGCCCAGGAGATGGGGCCCGAGCAGTACTTC
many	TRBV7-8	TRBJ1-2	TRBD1	CASSLDGRGFYGYTF	TGTGCCAGCAGCTTAGACGGCAGGGGGTTTTATGGCTACACCTTC
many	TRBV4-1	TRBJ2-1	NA	CASSQDGGRASYNEQFF	TGCGCCAGCAGCCAAGATGGCGGACGTGCCTCCTACAATGAGCAGTTCTTC
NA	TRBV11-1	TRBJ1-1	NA	CASSSNGGLEEHEEAFF	TGTGCCAGCAGCTCCAATGGGGGGTTAGAGGAACACGAAGAAGCTTTCTTT
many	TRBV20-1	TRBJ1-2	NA	CSASLATPYGYTF	TGCAGTGCTAGCCTCGCGACCCCCTATGGCTACACCTTC
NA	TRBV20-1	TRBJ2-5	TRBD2	CSASQISGRRGETQYF	TGCAGTGCTAGCCAAATTAGCGGGAGAAGGGGAGAGACCCAGTACTTC
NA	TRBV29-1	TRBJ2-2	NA	CSGDFSNTGELFF	TGCAGCGGGGACTTCTCGAACACCGGGGAGCTGTTTTTT
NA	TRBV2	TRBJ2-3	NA	CASKGEAGLADTQYF	TGTGCCAGCAAAGGGGAGGCGGGTTTGGCAGATACGCAGTATTTT
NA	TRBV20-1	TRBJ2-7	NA	CSAGAWGSSYEQYF	TGCAGTGCGGGGGCATGGGGTAGCTCCTACGAGCAGTACTTC
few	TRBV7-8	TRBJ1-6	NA	CASSSHTVRVSNSPLHF	TGTGCCAGCAGTTCGCATACGGTCCGGGTCTCAAATTCACCCCTCCACTTT
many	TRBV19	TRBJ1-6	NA	CASSGFGAGNSPLHF	TGTGCCAGTAGTGGTTTCGGGGCGGGGAATTCACCCCTCCACTTT
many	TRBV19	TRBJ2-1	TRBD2	CASSPQGSGGYNEQFF	TGTGCCAGTAGTCCCCAGGGTAGCGGGGGCTACAATGAGCAGTTCTTC
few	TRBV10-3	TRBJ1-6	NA	CAISEPDYNSPLHF	TGTGCCATCAGTGAACCCGATTATAATTCACCCCTCCACTTT
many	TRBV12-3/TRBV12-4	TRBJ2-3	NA	CASTLYRGRTDTQYF	TGTGCCAGCACCCTTTATCGGGGGCGCACAGATACGCAGTATTTT
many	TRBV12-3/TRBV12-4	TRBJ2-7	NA	CASKAYAYEQYF	TGTGCCAGCAAAGCGTATGCCTACGAGCAGTACTTC
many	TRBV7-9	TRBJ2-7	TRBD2	CASSLTSGGGTYEQYF	TGTGCCAGCAGCTTGACTAGCGGGGGGGGAACCTACGAGCAGTACTTC
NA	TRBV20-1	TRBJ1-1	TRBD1	CSAWDRAKGNTEAFF	TGCAGTGCCTGGGACAGAGCAAAAGGGAACACTGAAGCTTTCTTT
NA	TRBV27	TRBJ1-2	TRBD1	CASSLRTGNYGYTF	TGTGCCAGCAGTTTAAGGACAGGGAACTATGGCTACACCTTC
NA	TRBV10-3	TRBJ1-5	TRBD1	CAISDQGAYQPQHF	TGTGCCATCAGTGATCAGGGGGCCTATCAGCCCCAGCATTTT
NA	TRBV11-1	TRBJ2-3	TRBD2	CASRDTSGSTDTQYF	TGTGCCAGCAGAGACACTAGCGGTAGCACAGATACGCAGTATTTT